This passage covers 27 T cell receptor beta chains from one sample sequenced in a study of T cell responses to AZD1222 COVID-19 vaccine. TCRdb's copy holds only in-frame clones and misses some; the assay was immunoSEQ multiplex PCR. The repertoire has some 28,000 clones, 78% of them found once; the top ten carry 5% to 6.5%. The source material was peripheral blood, sampled on day 0 of AZD1222 vaccination. The origin of the receptors is an adult in good health.

Worth noting for this clone: One end of the junction fails to match germline, which may point to a read error. The chain links TRBV7-7 to TRBJ2-3; the D is unclear. CDR1 and CDR2 from the germline V gene are SSHAT and FNYEAQ (reference sequence). This CDR3 contains 13 residues. The CDR3 coding sequence is TGTGCTAGCAGCTTAGCAGAAGCAGATACGCAGTATTTT. The encoded protein is CASSLAEADTQYF.

This chain links TRBV4-3 with TRBJ2-1, with 8 bases aligning to TRBD2. This CDR3 is 16 amino acids long. CDR1 and CDR2 from the germline V gene are LGHNA and YSLEER. J was trimmed by 9 bases and V by 0 bases; bases with no gene match: 10. This CDR3 reads CASSQDARLAGAEQFF. The DNA of the CDR3 is TGCGCCAGCAGCCAAGATGCAAGGCTAGCGGGTGCTGAGCAGTTCTTC.

The rearrangement uses TRBV5-1 and TRBJ1-5; D uncertain. Germline CDR1 is SGHRS and CDR2 is YFSETQ. The V and J ends lost 2 bases and 3 bases respectively, with 6 bases between them. The CDR3 sequence is 13 residues long. This chain's CDR3 is CASSLTTNQPQHF. Here the CDR3 DNA reads TGCGCCAGCAGCTTAACCACCAATCAGCCCCAGCATTTT. Complete variable domain (other parts from reference TRBV5-1 and TRBJ1-5): KAGVTQTPRYLIKTRGQQVTLSCSPISGHRSVSWYQQTPGQGLQFLFEYFSETQRNKGNFPGRFSGRQFSNSRSEMNVSTLELGDSALYLCASSLTTNQPQHFGDGTRLSIL.

This clone was recorded only once. The chain recombines TRBV5-4 with TRBJ1-3; 10 nucleotides line up with TRBD1. Germline assignment: CDR1 SGHNT and CDR2 YYREEE (reference sequence). The CDR3 runs to 16 residues. V lost 4 bases and J lost 2; bases outside the gene matches: 6. CDR3 nucleotide sequence: TGTGCCAGCAGCGCGACCGGGACAGGGGCTGGAAACACCATATATTTT. Translating it yields CASSATGTGAGNTIYF.

The V gene is TRBV18, the J gene TRBJ1-3, with D hard to call. This CDR3 has 15 amino acids. Germline CDR1 reads KGHSH; CDR2 reads LQKENI. V lost 0 bases and J 0 bases, leaving 6 bases between the germline ends. The CDR3: CASSPPGISGNTIYF. As DNA, the CDR3 is TGTGCCAGCTCACCACCAGGCATCTCTGGAAACACCATATATTTT.

The V call is TRBV5-1, the J call TRBJ1-2; 7 bases are a match to TRBD1. CDR1 is SGHRS, CDR2 YFSETQ, per germline. The junction had 4 bases not matched to a gene; V was cut back by 2 bases and J by 3 bases. The CDR3 length is 14 residues. CDR3 in amino acids: CASSFGQADYGYTF. The CDR3, as DNA: TGCGCCAGCAGCTTTGGACAGGCCGACTATGGCTACACCTTC.

The V and J genes are TRBV6-5 and TRBJ1-1, with 7 nucleotides matching TRBD1. V gave up 4 bases and J gave up 4 bases; unmatched junction bases: 3. Germline assignment: CDR1 MNHEY and CDR2 SVGAGI. This CDR3 spans 13 amino acids. The CDR3 region is CASSFDRVTEAFF. The CDR3 DNA follows: TGTGCCAGCAGTTTCGACAGGGTCACTGAAGCTTTCTTT.

The sample holds one count of this clone. The V and J genes are TRBV6-2 or TRBV6-3 and TRBJ2-7; D is undetermined. Trimming shortened V by 0 bases and J by 1 base, and 19 bases separated the two germline ends. Germline lookup yields CDR1 MNHEY and CDR2 SVGEGT. This CDR3 has 18 residues. The CDR3, as DNA: TGTGCCAGCAGTTACTCACTTATTGGCCGAAACAAGTCCTACGAGCAGTACGTC. Its translation: CASSYSLIGRNKSYEQYV.

The chain couples TRBV29-1 to TRBJ1-6; D not resolved. Germline values: CDR1 SQVTM, CDR2 ANQGSEA. There are 14 residues in the CDR3. V gave up 7 bases and J gave up 13 bases, with 23 bases separating them. The CDR3 DNA sequence: TGCAGCGGCGCCGGACGCATCCTCTGGGTGCCCCTCCACTTT. Its protein product is CSGAGRILWVPLHF.

The chain couples TRBV24-1 to TRBJ2-1, with unresolved D. Germline CDR1 and CDR2: KGHDR and SFDVKD. CDR3 length: 16 amino acids. V was trimmed by 2 bases and J by 4 bases, leaving 14 bases between them. The CDR3 is CATSDSQRPRYNEQFF. CDR3 in DNA: TGTGCCACCAGTGATTCCCAACGTCCTCGTTACAATGAGCAGTTCTTC.

V usage is TRBV19 and J usage is TRBJ2-7, with 9 bases identical to TRBD1. Germline CDR1 is LNHDA and CDR2 is SQIVND (reference sequence). This CDR3 has 14 residues. Trimming took 5 bases from V and 4 from J; bases not matched to a gene: 6. In nucleotides, the CDR3 is TGTGCCAGTAGTTTACAGGGGGCTGGTTACGAGCAGTACTTC. It is translated as CASSLQGAGYEQYF. The full variable domain, its missing parts supplied by reference TRBV19 and TRBJ2-7, is DGGITQSPKYLFRKEGQNVTLSCEQNLNHDAMYWYRQDPGQGLRLIYYSQIVNDFQKGDIAEGYSVSREKKESFPLTVTSAQKNPTAFYLCASSLQGAGYEQYFGPGTRLTVT.

Within the sample, this clone is medium-sized. The gene calls are TRBV4-3 and TRBJ1-2; D remains ambiguous. V was cut by 2 bases and J by 8 bases, with 15 bases left in between. The CDR3 consists of 14 residues. From germline, CDR1 is LGHNA and CDR2 YSLEER. The CDR3 bases are TGCGCCAGCAGCCAAAGGCCATACAATCCGGGCTACACCTTC. Protein product: CASSQRPYNPGYTF.

The chain uses TRBV5-6 and TRBJ2-3; D is ambiguous. The CDR3 spans 14 residues. CDR1 is SGHDT, CDR2 YYEEEE, per germline. V lost 5 bases and J 1 base, leaving 11 bases between the germline ends. Written as DNA, the CDR3 is TGTGCCAGCAGTCCTGTCGGAGGCACAGATACGCAGTATTTT. This encodes CASSPVGGTDTQYF.

This rearrangement joins TRBV19 to TRBJ1-1, with D hard to call. The CDR3 covers 15 residues. CDR1 is LNHDA, CDR2 SQIVND, per germline (reference sequence). V lost 5 bases and J lost 1, with 14 bases in between. The CDR3 sequence is CASSPDGRKNTEAFF. In DNA form, the CDR3 reads TGTGCCAGTAGTCCAGATGGGCGGAAGAACACTGAAGCTTTCTTT.

V is TRBV2 and J is TRBJ2-5; 10 nucleotides agree with TRBD2. This CDR3 comprises 16 residues. Germline V gives CDR1 SNHLY, CDR2 FYNNEI. Losses at the gene ends were 6 bases for V and 1 base for J; bases not matched to a gene: 8. CDR3 loop: CASRRGAGGTQETQYF. The CDR3 bases are TGTGCCAGCAGGAGGGGAGCGGGGGGGACCCAAGAGACCCAGTACTTC.

In its sample, this clone was seen a few times. This rearrangement joins TRBV14 to TRBJ2-3; 8 bases match TRBD2. Germline V gene lookup returns CDR1 SGHDN and CDR2 FVKESK. V dropped 4 bases and J dropped 1; count of bases not matched to a gene: 13. The CDR3 extends over 18 amino acids. Here the CDR3 DNA reads TGTGCCAGCAGCCCCCCGGGACTAGGGAGCTCGGGCACAGATACGCAGTATTTT. It specifies CASSPPGLGSSGTDTQYF.

This clone has more than one count but fewer than ten. This chain uses TRBV24-1 with TRBJ1-6; TRBD1 aligns across 8 bases. After removal of 11 bases from V and 2 bases from J, the junction contained 4 bases not matched to a gene. Germline CDR1 reads KGHDR; CDR2 reads SFDVKD. The CDR3 extends over 14 amino acids. Here the CDR3 reads CANSDRAYNSPLHF. As DNA, the CDR3 is TGTGCCAACTCGGACAGGGCCTATAATTCACCCCTCCACTTT.

This rearrangement joins TRBV10-2 to TRBJ2-7; D assignment may be TRBD1 or TRBD2 (6 bases each). The germline V gene encodes CDR1 WSHSY and CDR2 SAAADI. The germline V and J ends were trimmed by 2 bases and 6 bases, with 17 bases remaining between them. The CDR3 spans 15 residues. The CDR3 region has the DNA TGCGCCAGCAGTGAGCTGAGGGGGGCCCGATTCGAGCAGTACTTC. It encodes CASSELRGARFEQYF.

V is TRBV7-3 and J is TRBJ2-2; 7 positions agree with TRBD2. CDR1 is SGHTA and CDR2 is FQGTGA in the germline V gene. The CDR3 length is 16 residues. Germline trimming cut 1 base from V and 7 bases from J; bases unmatched to any gene: 9. CDR3 DNA sequence: TGTGCCAGCAGCTTAAGTTATGGGATAGCGGGCGGGGAGCTGTTTTTT. This codes for CASSLSYGIAGGELFF.

This chain links TRBV7-2 with TRBJ2-7; 7 bases agree with TRBD2. Germline trimming cut 1 base from V and 5 bases from J; bases unmatched to any gene: 5. The CDR3 spans 14 residues. The germline V gene encodes CDR1 SGHTA and CDR2 FQGNSA. CDR3 bases: TGTGCCAGCAGCTTAGAGGTGGGGGGGGACGAGCAGTACGTC. This sequence encodes CASSLEVGGDEQYV.

This clone was seen only once. The chain has TRBV5-5 and TRBJ2-1; either TRBD1 or TRBD2 may supply D (5 bases each). Germline V gene lookup returns CDR1 SGHKS and CDR2 YYEKEE (reference sequence). The CDR3 runs to 14 residues. V dropped 0 bases and J dropped 6 bases, with 10 bases sitting between them. The CDR3 sequence is CASSLVRDLNEQFF. In DNA form, the CDR3 reads TGTGCCAGCAGCTTGGTCCGGGACCTCAATGAGCAGTTCTTC.

The V and J genes are TRBV4-2 and TRBJ1-4; 10 positions match TRBD1. Unmatched junction bases numbered 2, after V lost 1 base and J lost 6 bases. CDR1 is LGHNA and CDR2 is YNFKEQ in the germline V gene. The CDR3 has 15 residues. The CDR3 loop reads CASSQVGQGHEKLFF. CDR3 DNA: TGTGCCAGCAGCCAAGTGGGACAGGGGCATGAAAAACTGTTTTTT.

The chain employs TRBV7-8 and TRBJ1-1, with D perhaps matching TRBD1 (5 bases). This CDR3 comprises 15 residues. Germline CDR1 is SGHVS and CDR2 is FQNEAQ. The ends were cut back, 2 bases at V and 3 bases at J, with 13 bases in the middle. CDR3 sequence reads: CASSLKGAPDTEAFF. In DNA, the CDR3 is TGTGCCAGCAGCTTAAAAGGGGCCCCCGACACTGAAGCTTTCTTT.

This clone is judged medium-sized. The chain has TRBV19 and TRBJ2-7, with 8 positions matching TRBD1. CDR1 is LNHDA and CDR2 is SQIVND in the germline V gene (reference sequence). This CDR3 is built from 15 residues. V lost 4 bases and J lost 3; bases outside the gene matches: 8. The CDR3 loop is CASSKDPTGGYEQYF. DNA of the CDR3: TGTGCCAGTAGTAAGGATCCCACAGGGGGCTACGAGCAGTACTTC.

This clone turned up a few times. Written as DNA, the CDR3 is TGTGCCAGCAGTCCCAGTGGAAACTATGGAAACACCATATATTTT. Translating gives CASSPSGNYGNTIYF. The chain has TRBV27 and TRBJ1-3; D remains ambiguous. The CDR3 length is 15 residues. Trimming took 5 bases from V and 3 from J, leaving 14 bases between them. Germline-derived CDR1 and CDR2 are MNHEY and SMNVEV (reference sequence).

The gene calls are TRBV10-2 and TRBJ2-1; D ambiguous. Trimming took 1 base from V and 5 from J, leaving 3 bases between them. This CDR3 region has 12 residues. Germline V lookup: CDR1 WSHSY, CDR2 SAAADI. CDR3 DNA sequence: TGCGCCAGCAGTGAGTTTAACAATGAGCAGTTCTTC. Its translation is CASSEFNNEQFF.

This rearrangement joins TRBV6-1 to TRBJ1-6; D not resolved. Between the trimmed V and J ends, which lost 4 bases and 3 bases, there was a span of 13 bases. The CDR3 consists of 16 residues. From germline, CDR1 is MNHNS and CDR2 SASEGT. CDR3 nucleotides: TGTGCCAGCAGTGCCAGGCCCGACCACTATAATTCACCCCTCCACTTT. Its translation: CASSARPDHYNSPLHF.